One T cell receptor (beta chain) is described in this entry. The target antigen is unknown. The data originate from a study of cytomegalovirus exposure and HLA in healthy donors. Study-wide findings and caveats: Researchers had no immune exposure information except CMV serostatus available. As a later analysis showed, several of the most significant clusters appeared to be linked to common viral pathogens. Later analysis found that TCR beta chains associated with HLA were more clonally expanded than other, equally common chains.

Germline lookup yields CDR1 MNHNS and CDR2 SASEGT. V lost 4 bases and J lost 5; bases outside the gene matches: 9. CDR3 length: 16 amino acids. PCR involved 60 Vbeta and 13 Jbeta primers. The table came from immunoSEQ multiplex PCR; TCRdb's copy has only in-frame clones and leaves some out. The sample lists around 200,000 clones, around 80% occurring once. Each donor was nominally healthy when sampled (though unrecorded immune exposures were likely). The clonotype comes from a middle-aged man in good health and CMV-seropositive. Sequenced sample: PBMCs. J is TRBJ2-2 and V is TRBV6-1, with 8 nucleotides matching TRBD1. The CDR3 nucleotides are TGTGCCAGCAGTGTTACAGGGGGTCGGCGAACCGGGGAGCTGTTTTTT. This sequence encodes CASSVTGGRRTGELFF.